The present T cell receptor beta chain was sequenced within a study of cytomegalovirus exposure and HLA in healthy donors. This clone was observed a single time. V lost 0 bases, J lost 4 bases, and 5 bases stayed unmatched. CDR3 length: 15 residues. Per the germline V gene, CDR1 is SGHAT and CDR2 is FQNNGV. The PCR had 60 Vbeta and 13 Jbeta primers. Data came from immunoSEQ multiplex PCR; TCRdb stores just in-frame clones and leaves some out. The data show roughly 170,000 clones, with roughly 79% seen just once and 1.3% held by the top ten. The TCR originated in a man aged 30-40 years in good health and CMV-seronegative. Material: PBMCs. This rearrangement joins TRBV11-2 to TRBJ1-2; 7 bases are a match to TRBD1. DNA of the CDR3: TGTGCCAGCAGCTTAGATGGGGGACAGACCTATGGCTACACCTTC. It encodes CASSLDGGQTYGYTF. The full variable domain, in which reference TRBV11-2 and TRBJ1-2 provide the parts outside the CDR3, is EAGVAQSPRYKIIEKRQSVAFWCNPISGHATLYWYQQILGQGPKLLIQFQNNGVVDDSQLPKDRFSAERLKGVDSTLKIQPAKLEDSAVYLCASSLDGGQTYGYTFGSGTRLTVV.